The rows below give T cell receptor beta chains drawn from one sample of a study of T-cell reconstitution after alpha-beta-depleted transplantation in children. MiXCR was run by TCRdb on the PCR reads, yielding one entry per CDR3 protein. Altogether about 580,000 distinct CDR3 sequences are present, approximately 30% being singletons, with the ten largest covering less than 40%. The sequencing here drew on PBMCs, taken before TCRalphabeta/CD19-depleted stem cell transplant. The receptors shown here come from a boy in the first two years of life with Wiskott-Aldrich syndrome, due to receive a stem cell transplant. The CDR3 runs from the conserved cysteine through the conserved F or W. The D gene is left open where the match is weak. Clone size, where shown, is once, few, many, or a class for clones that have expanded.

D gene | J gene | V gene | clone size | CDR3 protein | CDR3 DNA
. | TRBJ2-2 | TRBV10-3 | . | CAIRNGGNTGELFF | TGTGCCATCAGGAACGGGGGCAACACCGGGGAGCTGTTTTTT
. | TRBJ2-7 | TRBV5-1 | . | CASSLARGDLSYEQYF | TGCGCCAGCAGCTTGGCCAGGGGAGACCTGAGCTACGAGCAGTACTTC
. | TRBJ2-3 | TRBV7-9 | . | CASSLGPRRNTDTQYF | TGTGCCAGCAGCTTAGGCCCCAGGAGAAACACAGATACGCAGTATTTT
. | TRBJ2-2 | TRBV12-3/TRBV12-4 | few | CASSWGGELFF | TGTGCCAGCAGTTGGGGAGGGGAGCTGTTTTTT
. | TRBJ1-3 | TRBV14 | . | CASSQDRRRYGNTIYF | TGTGCCAGCAGCCAAGATCGCAGGCGTTATGGAAACACCATATATTTT
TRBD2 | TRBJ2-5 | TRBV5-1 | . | CASSLVFGTSGREGETQYF | TGCGCCAGCAGCTTGGTTTTTGGGACTAGCGGTAGAGAAGGGGAGACCCAGTACTTC
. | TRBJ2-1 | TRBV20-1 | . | CSARDPIRGVYNEQFF | TGCAGTGCTAGAGATCCCATCCGCGGGGTGTACAATGAGCAGTTCTTC
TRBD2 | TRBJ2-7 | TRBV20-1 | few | CSAIGASGAYEQYF | TGCAGTGCGATCGGTGCTAGCGGGGCCTACGAGCAGTACTTC
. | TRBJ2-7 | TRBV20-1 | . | CSARAVGQEQYF | TGCAGTGCTAGAGCGGTGGGGCAGGAGCAGTACTTC
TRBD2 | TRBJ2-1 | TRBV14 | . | CASSLGLAGGFIYNEQFF | TGTGCCAGCAGCCTCGGACTAGCGGGAGGTTTCATCTACAATGAGCAGTTCTTC
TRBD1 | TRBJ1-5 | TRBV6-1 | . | CASRAFRGNQPQHF | TGTGCCAGCAGGGCTTTCAGGGGGAATCAGCCCCAGCATTTT
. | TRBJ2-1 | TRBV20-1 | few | CSVTGRHENEQFF | TGCAGTGTTACGGGACGGCACGAAAATGAGCAGTTCTTC
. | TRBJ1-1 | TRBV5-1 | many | CASSFGGNTEAFF | TGTGCCAGCAGCTTTGGGGGGAACACTGAAGCTTTCTTT
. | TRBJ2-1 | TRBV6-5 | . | CASSYSIGPGFYSYNEQFF | TGTGCCAGCAGTTACTCGATTGGGCCAGGATTTTACTCCTACAATGAGCAGTTCTTC
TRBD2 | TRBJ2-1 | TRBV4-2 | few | CASSQGGRGGNEQFF | TGTGCCAGCAGCCAAGGAGGGAGGGGAGGCAATGAGCAGTTCTTC
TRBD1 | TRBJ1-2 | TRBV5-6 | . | CASSLGTGRDGYTF | TGTGCCAGCAGCTTGGGGACAGGGCGGGATGGCTACACCTTC
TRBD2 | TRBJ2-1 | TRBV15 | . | CATSRDRKLAGSDEQFF | TGTGCCACCAGCAGAGATCGGAAACTAGCGGGATCCGATGAGCAGTTCTTC
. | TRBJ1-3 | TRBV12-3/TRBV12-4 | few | CASSNGRGTGNTIYF | TGTGCCAGCAGTAATGGGAGGGGGACTGGAAACACCATATATTTT
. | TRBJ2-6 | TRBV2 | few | CASSVFSGRGSGANVLTF | TGTGCCAGCAGTGTGTTTTCGGGGAGAGGCTCTGGGGCCAACGTCCTGACTTTC
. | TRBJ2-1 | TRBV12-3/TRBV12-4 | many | CASSLVGGNEQFF | TGTGCCAGCAGTTTAGTAGGGGGGAATGAGCAGTTCTTC
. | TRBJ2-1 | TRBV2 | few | CASSDRVSGDEQFF | TGTGCCAGCAGTGACCGGGTTAGCGGAGATGAGCAGTTCTTC
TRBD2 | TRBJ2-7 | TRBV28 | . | CATFLAGGPYEQYF | TGTGCCACCTTTCTAGCGGGAGGGCCCTACGAGCAGTACTTC
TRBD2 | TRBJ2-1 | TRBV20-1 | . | CSARVAGGSYNEQFF | TGCAGTGCTAGAGTAGCGGGAGGATCCTACAATGAGCAGTTCTTC
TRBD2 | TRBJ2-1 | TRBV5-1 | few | CASRLSGQLKGTANEQFF | TGCGCCAGCCGTCTTAGCGGGCAACTTAAGGGAACCGCCAATGAGCAGTTCTTC
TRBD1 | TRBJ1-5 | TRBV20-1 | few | CSAGQGEQPQHF | TGCAGTGCCGGACAGGGAGAACAGCCCCAGCATTTT
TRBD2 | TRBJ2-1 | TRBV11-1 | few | CASLGEVPGLGAGEQFF | TGTGCCAGCCTAGGGGAGGTACCGGGACTAGGAGCCGGTGAGCAGTTCTTC
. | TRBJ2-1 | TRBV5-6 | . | CASSLLGGGGLRYPYNEQFF | TGTGCCAGCAGCTTGTTGGGCGGAGGAGGCCTCCGGTACCCCTACAATGAGCAGTTCTTC
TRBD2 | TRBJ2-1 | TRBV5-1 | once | CASSASGTNEQFF | TGCGCCAGCAGCGCTAGCGGGACCAATGAGCAGTTCTTC
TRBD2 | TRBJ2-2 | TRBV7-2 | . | CASSLTGTRIAGELFF | TGTGCCAGCAGCTTGACCGGGACTAGGATCGCCGGGGAGCTGTTTTTT
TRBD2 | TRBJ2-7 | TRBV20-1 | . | CSAGKGTSSISYEQYF | TGCAGTGCTGGGAAGGGGACTAGTAGTATTTCCTACGAGCAGTACTTC
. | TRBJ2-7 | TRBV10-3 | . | CVIRSGQSNSYEQYF | TGTGTCATCCGGAGTGGACAGAGCAATTCCTACGAGCAGTACTTC
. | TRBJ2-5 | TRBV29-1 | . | CSVGFKVVGETQYF | TGCAGCGTTGGCTTTAAAGTAGTGGGAGAGACCCAGTACTTC
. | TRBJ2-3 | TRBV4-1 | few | CASSQLLDTQYF | TGCGCCAGCAGCCAACTTTTAGATACGCAGTATTTT
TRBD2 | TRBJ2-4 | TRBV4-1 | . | CASSQDLAGGPNIQYF | TGCGCCAGCAGCCAAGATCTTGCGGGAGGGCCAAACATTCAGTACTTC
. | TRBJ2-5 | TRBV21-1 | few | CASSKVGRGPTRRGETQYF | TGTGCCAGCAGCAAAGTTGGCAGGGGGCCGACCCGGAGAGGAGAGACCCAGTACTTC
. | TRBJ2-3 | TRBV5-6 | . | CASSLIQGTTDTQYF | TGTGCCAGCAGCTTAATACAGGGTACCACAGATACGCAGTATTTT
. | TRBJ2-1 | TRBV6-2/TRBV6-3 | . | CASSSHEGYNEQFF | TGTGCCAGCAGTTCCCATGAGGGCTACAATGAGCAGTTCTTC
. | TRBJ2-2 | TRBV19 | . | CASIPGNTGELFF | TGTGCCAGTATCCCGGGGAACACCGGGGAGCTGTTTTTT
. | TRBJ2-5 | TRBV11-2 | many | CASSLGVRVYQETQYF | TGTGCCAGCAGCTTAGGAGTCAGGGTGTACCAAGAGACCCAGTACTTC
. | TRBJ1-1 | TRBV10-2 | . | CASRGDYTEAFF | TGCGCCAGCAGAGGGGATTACACTGAAGCTTTCTTT
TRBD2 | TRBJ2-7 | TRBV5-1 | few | CASSGGTSGAYEQYF | TGCGCCAGCAGCGGAGGGACTAGCGGGGCCTACGAGCAGTACTTC
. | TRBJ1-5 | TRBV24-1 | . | CATRGGPGEPQHF | TGTGCCACCAGGGGGGGGCCAGGGGAGCCCCAGCATTTT
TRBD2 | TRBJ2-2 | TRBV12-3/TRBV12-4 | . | CASSGRAGVGTGELFF | TGTGCCAGCAGTGGCCGAGCGGGAGTTGGCACCGGGGAGCTGTTTTTT
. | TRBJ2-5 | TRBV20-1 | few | CSARQARLMGETQYF | TGCAGTGCTAGACAAGCCCGACTGATGGGGGAGACCCAGTACTTC
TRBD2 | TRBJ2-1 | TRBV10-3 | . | CAISGSSGTSYNEQFF | TGTGCCATCAGTGGGTCTAGCGGGACTTCCTACAATGAGCAGTTCTTC
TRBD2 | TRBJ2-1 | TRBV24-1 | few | CATSDSAGGSEQFF | TGTGCCACCAGTGACTCAGCGGGAGGTAGTGAGCAGTTCTTC